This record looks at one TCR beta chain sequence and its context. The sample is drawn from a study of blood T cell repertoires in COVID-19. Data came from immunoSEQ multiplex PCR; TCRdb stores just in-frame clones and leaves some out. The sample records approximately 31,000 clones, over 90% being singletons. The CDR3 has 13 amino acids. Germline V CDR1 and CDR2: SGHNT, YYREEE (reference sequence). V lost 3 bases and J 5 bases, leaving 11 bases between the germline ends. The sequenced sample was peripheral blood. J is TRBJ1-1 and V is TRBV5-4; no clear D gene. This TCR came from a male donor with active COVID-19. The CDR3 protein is CASSSAGLTEAFF. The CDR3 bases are TGTGCCAGCAGCTCGGCGGGATTAACTGAAGCTTTCTTT.